This is a list of T cell receptor beta chains from one sample in a study of T cells in localized non-small cell lung cancer. Sequenced by immunoSEQ multiplex PCR; TCRdb stores in-frame clones only, minus some. In the table there are over 1,500 clones, roughly 18% of which are singletons. This sample comprised normal lung tissue next to the tumor, obtained before any cancer treatment. The receptor set was obtained from a male donor older than 55 with stage III squamous cell lung carcinoma. Both conserved end residues are part of each CDR3. D genes are given only for firm matches. Size tells how often a clone was seen (once, few, many) or the class of an expanded clone, and some rows leave it out.

abundance: .
v_gene: TRBV19
d_gene: .
j_gene: TRBJ2-3
CDR3aa: CASSLGDTTDTQYF
CDR3nt: TGTGCCAGTAGCCTGGGGGACACCACAGATACGCAGTATTTT

abundance: .
v_gene: TRBV9
d_gene: .
j_gene: TRBJ1-1
CDR3aa: CASSERLGGTEAFF
CDR3nt: TGTGCCAGCAGTGAACGATTGGGGGGCACTGAAGCTTTCTTT

abundance: few
v_gene: TRBV11-3
d_gene: .
j_gene: TRBJ1-6
CDR3aa: CASSSGRGNSPLHF
CDR3nt: TGTGCCAGCAGCTCGGGACGGGGAAATTCACCCCTCCACTTT

abundance: .
v_gene: TRBV11-3
d_gene: .
j_gene: TRBJ1-4
CDR3aa: CASSARVEAEKLFF
CDR3nt: TGTGCCAGCAGCGCCAGGGTTGAAGCTGAAAAACTGTTTTTT

abundance: .
v_gene: TRBV6-8
d_gene: TRBD1
j_gene: TRBJ1-6
CDR3aa: CASSLSLRDRGGSPLHF
CDR3nt: TGTGCCAGCAGTTTATCCCTTAGGGACAGGGGTGGTTCACCCCTCCACTTT

abundance: few
v_gene: TRBV11-3
d_gene: .
j_gene: TRBJ2-5
CDR3aa: CASSPSPGMGETQYF
CDR3nt: TGTGCCAGCAGCCCTAGCCCGGGAATGGGAGAGACCCAGTACTTC

abundance: medium-sized
v_gene: TRBV11-3
d_gene: .
j_gene: TRBJ1-1
CDR3aa: CASSLTGDGTEAFF
CDR3nt: TGTGCCAGCAGCTTAACCGGGGATGGCACTGAAGCTTTCTTT

abundance: few
v_gene: TRBV30
d_gene: TRBD1
j_gene: TRBJ1-6
CDR3aa: CAGTGEYNSPLHF
CDR3nt: TGTGCCGGGACAGGGGAGTATAATTCACCCCTCCACTTT

abundance: .
v_gene: TRBV7-5
d_gene: .
j_gene: TRBJ2-2
CDR3aa: CASTPRGTGDTGELFF
CDR3nt: TGTGCCAGCACCCCGAGGGGGACAGGGGACACCGGGGAGCTGTTTTTT

abundance: .
v_gene: TRBV7-2
d_gene: TRBD2
j_gene: TRBJ2-5
CDR3aa: CASRGGAFETQYF
CDR3nt: TGTGCCAGCAGGGGAGGGGCCTTTGAGACCCAGTACTTC

abundance: few
v_gene: TRBV2
d_gene: .
j_gene: TRBJ2-6
CDR3aa: CASLLEGYAGANVLTF
CDR3nt: TGTGCCAGCCTTCTGGAGGGTTATGCTGGGGCCAACGTCCTGACTTTC

abundance: large
v_gene: TRBV30
d_gene: TRBD1
j_gene: TRBJ1-1
CDR3aa: CAWSVVGGQNTEAFF
CDR3nt: TGTGCCTGGAGTGTCGTAGGGGGCCAGAACACTGAAGCTTTCTTT

abundance: few
v_gene: TRBV12-5
d_gene: .
j_gene: TRBJ1-1
CDR3aa: CASGPGRGLNTEAFF
CDR3nt: TGTGCTAGTGGCCCAGGGAGGGGGTTGAACACTGAAGCTTTCTTT

abundance: once
v_gene: TRBV19
d_gene: TRBD1
j_gene: TRBJ1-5
CDR3aa: CATATGVGHQPQHF
CDR3nt: TGTGCCACCGCAACAGGGGTGGGGCACCAGCCCCAGCATTTT

abundance: .
v_gene: TRBV23-1
d_gene: TRBD1
j_gene: TRBJ2-1
CDR3aa: CASSSAGTGGVSYNEQFF
CDR3nt: TGCGCCAGCAGTTCAGCCGGGACAGGGGGGGTCTCCTACAATGAGCAGTTCTTC

abundance: .
v_gene: TRBV30
d_gene: .
j_gene: TRBJ2-7
CDR3aa: CAWTLPGNSYEQYF
CDR3nt: TGTGCCTGGACCCTCCCAGGGAATTCTTACGAGCAGTACTTC

abundance: few
v_gene: TRBV6-8
d_gene: TRBD1
j_gene: TRBJ2-5
CDR3aa: CASRIGTAQETQYF
CDR3nt: TGTGCCAGCAGAATCGGGACAGCCCAAGAGACCCAGTACTTC

abundance: once
v_gene: TRBV18
d_gene: TRBD1
j_gene: TRBJ1-2
CDR3aa: CASSHAGTGRRSANYGYTF
CDR3nt: TGTGCCAGCTCACACGCCGGGACAGGGCGTCGGAGTGCTAACTATGGCTACACCTTC

abundance: .
v_gene: TRBV18
d_gene: .
j_gene: TRBJ1-2
CDR3aa: CASSPEGPTGYGYTF
CDR3nt: TGTGCCAGCTCACCAGAGGGTCCGACCGGGTATGGCTACACCTTC

abundance: .
v_gene: TRBV11-3
d_gene: TRBD1
j_gene: TRBJ2-7
CDR3aa: CASSFRDRAYEQYF
CDR3nt: TGTGCCAGCAGCTTCCGGGACAGAGCCTACGAGCAGTACTTC

abundance: few
v_gene: TRBV19
d_gene: .
j_gene: TRBJ2-3
CDR3aa: CASSSTAGMGTDTQYF
CDR3nt: TGTGCCAGTAGTTCCACGGCAGGGATGGGTACAGATACGCAGTATTTT

abundance: .
v_gene: TRBV11-3
d_gene: .
j_gene: TRBJ1-2
CDR3aa: CASSLSQTTPRGYGYTF
CDR3nt: TGTGCCAGCAGCTTATCGCAAACTACCCCTAGGGGCTATGGCTACACCTTC

abundance: .
v_gene: TRBV6-8
d_gene: .
j_gene: TRBJ1-1
CDR3aa: CASSSPLEPVTEAFF
CDR3nt: TGTGCCAGCAGTTCCCCGTTAGAGCCCGTCACTGAAGCTTTCTTT

abundance: .
v_gene: TRBV29-1
d_gene: .
j_gene: TRBJ1-2
CDR3aa: CSVEAGAQLGYTF
CDR3nt: TGCAGCGTTGAGGCAGGGGCCCAGCTTGGCTACACCTTC

abundance: .
v_gene: TRBV11-3
d_gene: .
j_gene: TRBJ2-5
CDR3aa: CASSLGGRAQETQYF
CDR3nt: TGTGCCAGCAGCTTAGGGGGGCGGGCCCAAGAGACCCAGTACTTC

abundance: few
v_gene: TRBV2
d_gene: TRBD1
j_gene: TRBJ2-3
CDR3aa: CASLGTASTDTQYF
CDR3nt: TGTGCCAGCCTCGGGACAGCTAGCACAGATACGCAGTATTTT

abundance: .
v_gene: TRBV19
d_gene: .
j_gene: TRBJ1-4
CDR3aa: CASSIASYGRSNEKLFF
CDR3nt: TGTGCCAGTAGTATAGCCAGCTACGGTAGATCGAATGAAAAACTGTTTTTT

abundance: few
v_gene: TRBV19
d_gene: .
j_gene: TRBJ1-5
CDR3aa: CASSNRRGSNQPQHF
CDR3nt: TGTGCCAGTAGTAATCGAAGGGGGAGCAATCAGCCCCAGCATTTT

abundance: .
v_gene: TRBV4-1
d_gene: TRBD1
j_gene: TRBJ2-1
CDR3aa: CASSQRGGPYNEQFF
CDR3nt: TGCGCCAGCAGCCAAAGAGGGGGCCCCTACAATGAGCAGTTCTTC

abundance: .
v_gene: TRBV6-8
d_gene: TRBD1
j_gene: TRBJ2-7
CDR3aa: CASSYRRGQHEQYF
CDR3nt: TGTGCCAGCAGTTACCGCAGGGGGCAGCACGAGCAGTACTTC

abundance: few
v_gene: TRBV6-8
d_gene: .
j_gene: TRBJ1-1
CDR3aa: CASSDTGRYTEAFF
CDR3nt: TGTGCCAGCAGTGACACGGGTCGGTACACTGAAGCTTTCTTT

abundance: .
v_gene: TRBV6-8
d_gene: TRBD1
j_gene: TRBJ2-4
CDR3aa: CASSPTQGGIQYF
CDR3nt: TGTGCCAGCAGCCCAACACAGGGGGGCATTCAGTACTTC

abundance: medium-sized
v_gene: TRBV7-2
d_gene: .
j_gene: TRBJ1-1
CDR3aa: CASSLGWNTEAFF
CDR3nt: TGTGCCAGCAGCTTAGGCTGGAACACTGAAGCTTTCTTT

abundance: .
v_gene: TRBV5-1
d_gene: TRBD1
j_gene: TRBJ2-5
CDR3aa: CASSSQGQGFETQYF
CDR3nt: TGCGCCAGCAGTTCGCAGGGACAGGGTTTTGAGACCCAGTACTTC

abundance: .
v_gene: TRBV11-3
d_gene: .
j_gene: TRBJ2-2
CDR3aa: CASSLGGRGFAGELFF
CDR3nt: TGTGCCAGCAGCTTGGGGGGCAGGGGTTTCGCCGGGGAGCTGTTTTTT

abundance: .
v_gene: TRBV14
d_gene: .
j_gene: TRBJ1-2
CDR3aa: CASSQQQHPNYGYTF
CDR3nt: TGTGCCAGCAGCCAGCAACAGCACCCTAACTATGGCTACACCTTC

abundance: .
v_gene: TRBV10-2
d_gene: .
j_gene: TRBJ1-6
CDR3aa: CASSEQTNSPLHF
CDR3nt: TGCGCCAGCAGTGAGCAGACAAATTCACCCCTCCACTTT

abundance: .
v_gene: TRBV9
d_gene: .
j_gene: TRBJ1-6
CDR3aa: CASTSRAGKNSPLHF
CDR3nt: TGTGCCAGCACCTCGAGGGCAGGAAAGAATTCACCCCTCCACTTT